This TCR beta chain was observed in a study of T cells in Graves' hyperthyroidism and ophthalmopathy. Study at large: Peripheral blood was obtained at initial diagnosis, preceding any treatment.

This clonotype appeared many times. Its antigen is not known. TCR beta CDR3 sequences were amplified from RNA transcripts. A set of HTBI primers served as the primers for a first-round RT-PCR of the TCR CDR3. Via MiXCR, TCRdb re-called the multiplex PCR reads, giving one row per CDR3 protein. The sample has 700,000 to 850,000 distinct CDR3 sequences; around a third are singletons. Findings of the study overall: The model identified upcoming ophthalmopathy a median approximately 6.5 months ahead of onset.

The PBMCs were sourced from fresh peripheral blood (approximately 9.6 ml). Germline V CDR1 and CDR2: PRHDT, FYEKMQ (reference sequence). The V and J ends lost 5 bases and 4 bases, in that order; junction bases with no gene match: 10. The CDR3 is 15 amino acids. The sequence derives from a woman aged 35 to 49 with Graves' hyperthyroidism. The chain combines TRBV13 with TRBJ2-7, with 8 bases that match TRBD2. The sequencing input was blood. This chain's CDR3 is CASSDTGTSVYEQYF. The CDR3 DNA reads TGTGCCAGCAGCGACACCGGGACTAGTGTGTACGAGCAGTACTTC. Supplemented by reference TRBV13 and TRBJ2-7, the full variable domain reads AAGVIQSPRHLIKEKRETATLKCYPIPRHDTVYWYQQGPGQDPQFLISFYEKMQSDKGSIPDRFSAQQFSDYHSELNMSSLELGDSALYFCASSDTGTSVYEQYFGPGTRLTVT.